This TCR beta chain was sequenced for a study of shared clonotypes between healthy human individuals. Overall study: Each donor had three CD4 naive, three CD4 memory, two CD8 naive and one CD8 memory plate.

CDR1 is MNHEY and CDR2 is SVGAGI in the germline V gene. The CDR3 contains 13 residues. V was clipped by 2 bases and J by 7 bases, with 8 bases between them. Clones were read by immunoSEQ multiplex PCR, and TCRdb kept only the in-frame ones, dropping some. The sample yields some 2.1 million clones, 85% to 95% seen once. Naive CD45RA+ and memory CD45RA-negative subsets were split from CD4+ cells. The V gene is TRBV6-5, the J gene TRBJ1-4; no definite D call. Sequencing used naive CD4+ T cells sorted from blood. Regarding subset: CD45RA+ positively selected. The sequence was obtained from a man younger than 35 in good health. The CDR3 DNA reads TGTGCCAGCAGTTACCGGAGGCGTGAAAAACTGTTTTTT. Residues: CASSYRRREKLFF.